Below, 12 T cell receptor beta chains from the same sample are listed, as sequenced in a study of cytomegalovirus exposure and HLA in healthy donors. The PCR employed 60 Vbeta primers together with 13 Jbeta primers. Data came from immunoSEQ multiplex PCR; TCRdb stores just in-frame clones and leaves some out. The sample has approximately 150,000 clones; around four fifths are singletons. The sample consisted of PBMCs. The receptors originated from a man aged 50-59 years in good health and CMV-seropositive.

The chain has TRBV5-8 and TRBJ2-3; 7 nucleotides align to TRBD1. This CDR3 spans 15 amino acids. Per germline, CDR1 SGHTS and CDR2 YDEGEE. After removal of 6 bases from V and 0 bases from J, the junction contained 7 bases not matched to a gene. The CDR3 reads CASTLQGTSTDTQYF. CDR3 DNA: TGTGCCAGCACCCTACAGGGGACAAGCACAGATACGCAGTATTTT. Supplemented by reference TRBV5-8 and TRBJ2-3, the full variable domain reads EAGVTQSPTHLIKTRGQQATLRCSPISGHTSVYWYQQALGLGLQFLLWYDEGEERNRGNFPPRFSGRQFPNYSSELNVNALELEDSALYLCASTLQGTSTDTQYFGPGTRLTVL.

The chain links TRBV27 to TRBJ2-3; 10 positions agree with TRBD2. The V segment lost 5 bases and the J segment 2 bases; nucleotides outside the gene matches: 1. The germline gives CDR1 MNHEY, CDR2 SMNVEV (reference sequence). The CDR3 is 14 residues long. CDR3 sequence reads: CASSLAGVTDTQYF. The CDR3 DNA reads TGTGCCAGCAGTCTAGCGGGAGTCACAGATACGCAGTATTTT.

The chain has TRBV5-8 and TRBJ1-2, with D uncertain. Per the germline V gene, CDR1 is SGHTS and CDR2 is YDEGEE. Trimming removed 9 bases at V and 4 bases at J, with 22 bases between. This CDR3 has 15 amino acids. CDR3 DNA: TGTGCCACCATCCTTGGGTCCAGTGACTTCTATGGCTACACCTTC. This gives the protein CATILGSSDFYGYTF.

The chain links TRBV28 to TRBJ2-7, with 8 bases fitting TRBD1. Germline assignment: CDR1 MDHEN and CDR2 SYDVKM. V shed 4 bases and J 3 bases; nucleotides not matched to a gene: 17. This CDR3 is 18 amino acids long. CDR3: CASSSGTGNPWTIYEQYF. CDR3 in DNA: TGTGCCAGCAGTTCTGGGACAGGAAACCCATGGACTATCTACGAGCAGTACTTC.

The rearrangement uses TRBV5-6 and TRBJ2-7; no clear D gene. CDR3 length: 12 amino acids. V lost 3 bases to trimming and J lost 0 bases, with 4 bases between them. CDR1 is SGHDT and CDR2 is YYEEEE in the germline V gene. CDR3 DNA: TGTGCCAGCAGCTCGTACTCCTACGAGCAGTACTTC. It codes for CASSSYSYEQYF.

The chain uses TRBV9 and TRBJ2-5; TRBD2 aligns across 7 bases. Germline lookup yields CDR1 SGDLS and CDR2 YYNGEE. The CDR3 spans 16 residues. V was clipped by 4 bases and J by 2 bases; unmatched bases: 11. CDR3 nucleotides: TGTGCCAGCAGCAGGACACCGGCTAGCGGACAAGAGACCCAGTACTTC. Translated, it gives CASSRTPASGQETQYF.

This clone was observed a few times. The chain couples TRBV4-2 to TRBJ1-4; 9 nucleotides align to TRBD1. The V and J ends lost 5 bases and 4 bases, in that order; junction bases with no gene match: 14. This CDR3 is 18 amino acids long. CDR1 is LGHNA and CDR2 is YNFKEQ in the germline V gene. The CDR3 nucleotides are TGTGCCAGCAGCACCTCCGGGACAGGGCTATCTTTTAATGAAAAACTGTTTTTT. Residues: CASSTSGTGLSFNEKLFF.

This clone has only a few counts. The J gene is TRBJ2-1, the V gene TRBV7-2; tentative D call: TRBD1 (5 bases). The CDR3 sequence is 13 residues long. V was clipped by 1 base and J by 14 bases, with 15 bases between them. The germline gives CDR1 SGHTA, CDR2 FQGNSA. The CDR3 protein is CASSLDGQKGKFF. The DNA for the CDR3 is TGTGCCAGCAGCTTAGACGGTCAAAAGGGGAAGTTCTTC.

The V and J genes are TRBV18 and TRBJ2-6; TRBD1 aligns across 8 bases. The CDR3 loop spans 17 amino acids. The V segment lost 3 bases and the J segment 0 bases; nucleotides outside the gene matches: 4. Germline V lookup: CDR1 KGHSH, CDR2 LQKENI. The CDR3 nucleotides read TGTGCCAGCTCACCGGGACAGGTTTTCTCTGGGGCCAACGTCCTGACTTTC. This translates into CASSPGQVFSGANVLTF. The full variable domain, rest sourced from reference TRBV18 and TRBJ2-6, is NAGVMQNPRHLVRRRGQEARLRCSPMKGHSHVYWYRQLPEEGLKFMVYLQKENIIDESGMPKERFSAEFPKEGPSILRIQQVVRGDSAAYFCASSPGQVFSGANVLTFGAGSRLTVL.

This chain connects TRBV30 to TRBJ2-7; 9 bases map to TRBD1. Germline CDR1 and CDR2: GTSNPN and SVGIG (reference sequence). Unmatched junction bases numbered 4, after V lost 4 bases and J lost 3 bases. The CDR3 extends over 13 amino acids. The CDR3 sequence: CAWTGTGLYEQYF. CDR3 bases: TGTGCCTGGACCGGGACAGGGCTCTACGAGCAGTACTTC. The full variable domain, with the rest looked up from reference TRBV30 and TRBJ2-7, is SQTIHQWPATLVQPVGSPLSLECTVEGTSNPNLYWYRQAAGRGLQLLFYSVGIGQISSEVPQNLSASRPQDRQFILSSKKLLLSDSGFYLCAWTGTGLYEQYFGPGTRLTVT.

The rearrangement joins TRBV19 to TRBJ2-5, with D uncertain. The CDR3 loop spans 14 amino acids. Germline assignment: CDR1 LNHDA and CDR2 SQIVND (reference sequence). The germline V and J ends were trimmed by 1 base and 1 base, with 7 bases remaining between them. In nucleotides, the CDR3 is TGTGCCAGTAGTATAGCTGGCAGCCAAGAGACCCAGTACTTC. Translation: CASSIAGSQETQYF.

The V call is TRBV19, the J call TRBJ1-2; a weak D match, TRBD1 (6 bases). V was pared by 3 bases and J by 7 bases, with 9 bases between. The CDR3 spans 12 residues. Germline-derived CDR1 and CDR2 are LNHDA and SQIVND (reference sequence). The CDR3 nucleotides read TGTGCCAGTAGTATTCGGGGGGCTGGCTACACCTTC. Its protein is CASSIRGAGYTF.